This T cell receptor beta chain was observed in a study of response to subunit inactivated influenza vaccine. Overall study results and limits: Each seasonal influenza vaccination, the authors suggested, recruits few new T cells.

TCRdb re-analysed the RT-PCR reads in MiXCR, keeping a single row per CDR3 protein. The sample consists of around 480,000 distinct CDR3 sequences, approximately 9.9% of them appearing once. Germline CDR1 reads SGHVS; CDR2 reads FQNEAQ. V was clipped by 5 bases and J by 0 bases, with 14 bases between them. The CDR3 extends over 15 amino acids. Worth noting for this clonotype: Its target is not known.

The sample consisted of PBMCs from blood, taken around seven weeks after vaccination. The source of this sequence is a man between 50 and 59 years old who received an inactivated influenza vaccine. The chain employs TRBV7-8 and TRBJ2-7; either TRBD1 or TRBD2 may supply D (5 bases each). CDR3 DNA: TGTGCCAGCAGCCCGCTCGGGACGGCCTCCTACGAGCAGTACTTC. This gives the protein CASSPLGTASYEQYF.